Detailed here is one T cell receptor (beta chain). This entry is derived from a study of beta chain features in type 1 diabetes. Populations isolated by sorting all had purity greater than 95%. Per the germline V gene, CDR1 is KGHSH and CDR2 is LQKENI. Trimming took off 4 bases at V and 0 bases at J, with 10 bases between the two ends. The CDR3 runs 15 residues. As every portion of the isolated RNA was reverse transcribed, the sequencing read expressed TCRB transcripts. Data came from immunoSEQ multiplex PCR; TCRdb stores just in-frame clones and leaves some out. Of some 400,000 clones listed, about 16% were seen once; the top ten hold about 0.019%.

The source material was naive CD4+ T cells from blood. The receptor was derived from a woman younger than 35 in good health. The chain uses TRBV18 and TRBJ1-5; D not resolved. As DNA, the CDR3 is TGTGCCAGCTCACTCCAGAACAATAGCAATCAGCCCCAGCATTTT. It yields the protein CASSLQNNSNQPQHF.